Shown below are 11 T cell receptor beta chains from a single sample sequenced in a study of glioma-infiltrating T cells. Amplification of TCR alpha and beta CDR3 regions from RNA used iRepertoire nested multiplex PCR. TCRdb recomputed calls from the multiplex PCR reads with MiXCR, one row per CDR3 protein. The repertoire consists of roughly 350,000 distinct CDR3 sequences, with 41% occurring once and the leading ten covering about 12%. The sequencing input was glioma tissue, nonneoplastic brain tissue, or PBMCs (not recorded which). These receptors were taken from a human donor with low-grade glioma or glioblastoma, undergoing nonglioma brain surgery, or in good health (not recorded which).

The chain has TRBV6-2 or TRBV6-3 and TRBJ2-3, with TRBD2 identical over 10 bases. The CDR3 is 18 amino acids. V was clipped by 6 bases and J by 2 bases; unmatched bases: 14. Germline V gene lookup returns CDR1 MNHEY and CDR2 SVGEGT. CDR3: CASSLQPWTSGTTDTQYF. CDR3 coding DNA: TGTGCCAGCAGCTTACAGCCTTGGACTAGCGGCACCACAGATACGCAGTATTTT.

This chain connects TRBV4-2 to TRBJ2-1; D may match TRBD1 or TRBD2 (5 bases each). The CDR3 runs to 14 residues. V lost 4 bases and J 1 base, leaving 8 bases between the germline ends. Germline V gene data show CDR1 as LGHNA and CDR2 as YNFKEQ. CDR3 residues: CASSRGLSYNEQFF. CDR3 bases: TGTGCCAGCAGCCGGGGGTTATCCTACAATGAGCAGTTCTTC.

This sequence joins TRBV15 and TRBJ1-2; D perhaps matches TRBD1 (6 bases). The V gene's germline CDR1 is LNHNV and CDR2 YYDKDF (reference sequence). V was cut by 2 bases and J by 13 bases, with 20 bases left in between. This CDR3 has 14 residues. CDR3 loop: CATSRMGGWYGCTF. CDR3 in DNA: TGTGCCACCAGCAGAATGGGGGGCTGGTATGGATGCACCTTC.

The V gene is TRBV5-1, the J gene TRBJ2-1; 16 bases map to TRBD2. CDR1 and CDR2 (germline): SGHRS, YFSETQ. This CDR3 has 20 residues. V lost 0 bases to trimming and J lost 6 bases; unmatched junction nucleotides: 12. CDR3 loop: CASSLVPGLAGGYLSNEQFF. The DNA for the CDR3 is TGCGCCAGCAGCTTGGTCCCGGGACTAGCGGGAGGGTATTTGTCCAATGAGCAGTTCTTC. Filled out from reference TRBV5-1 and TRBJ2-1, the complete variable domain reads KAGVTQTPRYLIKTRGQQVTLSCSPISGHRSVSWYQQTPGQGLQFLFEYFSETQRNKGNFPGRFSGRQFSNSRSEMNVSTLELGDSALYLCASSLVPGLAGGYLSNEQFFGPGTRLTVL.

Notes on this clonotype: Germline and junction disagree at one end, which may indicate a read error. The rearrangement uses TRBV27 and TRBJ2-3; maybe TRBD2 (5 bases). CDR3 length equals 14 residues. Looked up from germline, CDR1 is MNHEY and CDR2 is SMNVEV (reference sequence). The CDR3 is CVSSFIGVTDAQYF. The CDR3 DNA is TGTGTCAGCAGTTTTATCGGGGTCACAGATGCGCAGTATTTT.

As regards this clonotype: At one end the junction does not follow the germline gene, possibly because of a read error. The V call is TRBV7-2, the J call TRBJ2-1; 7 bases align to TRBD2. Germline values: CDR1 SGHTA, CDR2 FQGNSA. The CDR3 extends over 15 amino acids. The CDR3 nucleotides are TGCGCCAGCAGCCCGAATAGCGGGTACTACAATGAGCAATTCTTC. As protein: CASSPNSGYYNEQFF. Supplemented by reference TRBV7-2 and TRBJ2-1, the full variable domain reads GAGVSQSPSNKVTEKGKDVELRCDPISGHTALYWYRQSLGQGLEFLIYFQGNSAPDKSGLPSDRFSAERTGGSVSTLTIQRTQQEDSAVYLCASSPNSGYYNEQFFGPGTRLTVL.

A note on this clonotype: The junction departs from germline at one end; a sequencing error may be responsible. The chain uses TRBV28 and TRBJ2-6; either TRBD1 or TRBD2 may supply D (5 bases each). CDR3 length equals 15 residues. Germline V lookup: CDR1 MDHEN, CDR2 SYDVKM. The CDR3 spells CASSASGAGVNVLTF. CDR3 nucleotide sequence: TGTGCCAGCAGCGCATCCGGGGCTGGGGTCAACGTCCTGACTTTC. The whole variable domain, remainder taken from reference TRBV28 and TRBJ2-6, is DVKVTQSSRYLVKRTGEKVFLECVQDMDHENMFWYRQDPGLGLRLIYFSYDVKMKEKGDIPEGYSVSREKKERFSLILESASTNQTSMYLCASSASGAGVNVLTFGAGSRLTVL.

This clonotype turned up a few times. In nucleotides, the CDR3 is TGCAGTGCTAGACCCCCGGGCCTACAGTACACTGAAGCTTTCTTT. It specifies CSARPPGLQYTEAFF. The chain joins TRBV20-1 to TRBJ1-1; D not resolved. Germline assignment: CDR1 DFQATT and CDR2 SNEGSKA (reference sequence). Trimming took off 2 bases at V and 3 bases at J, with 16 bases between the two ends. The CDR3 has 15 residues.

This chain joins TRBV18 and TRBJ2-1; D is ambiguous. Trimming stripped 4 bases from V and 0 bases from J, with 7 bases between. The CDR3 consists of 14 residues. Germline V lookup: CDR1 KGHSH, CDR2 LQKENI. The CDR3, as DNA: TGTGCCAGCTCACAACCTAGCTCCTACAATGAGCAGTTCTTC. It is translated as CASSQPSSYNEQFF.

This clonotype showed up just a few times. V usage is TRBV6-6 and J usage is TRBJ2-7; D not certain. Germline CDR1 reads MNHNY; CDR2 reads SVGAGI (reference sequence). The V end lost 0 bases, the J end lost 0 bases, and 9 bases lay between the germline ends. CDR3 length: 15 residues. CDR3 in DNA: TGTGCCAGCAGTTACTCCATGGGATACTCCTACGAGCAGTACTTC. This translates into CASSYSMGYSYEQYF.

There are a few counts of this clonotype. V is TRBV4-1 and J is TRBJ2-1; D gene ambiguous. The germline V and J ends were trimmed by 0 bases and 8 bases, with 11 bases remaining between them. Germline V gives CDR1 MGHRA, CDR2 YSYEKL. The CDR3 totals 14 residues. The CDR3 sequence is CASSQDMESDEQFF. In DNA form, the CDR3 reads TGCGCCAGCAGCCAAGATATGGAAAGCGATGAGCAGTTCTTC.